This TCR beta chain was captured by sequencing in a study of T cell responses to AZD1222 COVID-19 vaccine. Overall study results and limits: Clonal diversity was possibly underestimated; the donors were predominantly white British and more often female.

Germline CDR1 MNHEY, CDR2 SVGAGI. Trimming cost V 10 bases and J 7 bases; bases outside gene matches: 5. The CDR3 is 12 amino acids. Profiling relied on immunoSEQ multiplex PCR, and the TCRdb table lists in-frame clones only, not all of them. Of 95,000 to 150,000 clones in the sample, less than 90% were seen once. Notes on this clone: Its target is not known.

This chain uses TRBV6-5 with TRBJ2-7; 12 bases match TRBD2. The sample was peripheral blood, taken on day 0 of AZD1222 vaccination. The source is an adult in good health. Here the CDR3 reads CATLAGGPEQYF. The DNA of the CDR3 is TGTGCCACTCTAGCGGGGGGGCCTGAGCAGTACTTC.